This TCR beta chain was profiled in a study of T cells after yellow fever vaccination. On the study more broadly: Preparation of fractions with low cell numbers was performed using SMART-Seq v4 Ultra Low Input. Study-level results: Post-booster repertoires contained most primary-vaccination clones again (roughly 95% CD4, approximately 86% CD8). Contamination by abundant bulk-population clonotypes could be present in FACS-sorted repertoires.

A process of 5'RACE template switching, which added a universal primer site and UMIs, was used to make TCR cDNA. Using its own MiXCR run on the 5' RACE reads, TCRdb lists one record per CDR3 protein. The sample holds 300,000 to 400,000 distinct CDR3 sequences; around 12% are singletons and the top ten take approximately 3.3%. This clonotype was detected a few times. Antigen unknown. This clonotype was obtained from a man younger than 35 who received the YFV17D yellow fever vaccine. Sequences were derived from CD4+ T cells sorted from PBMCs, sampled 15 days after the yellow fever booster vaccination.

CDR3 bases: TGTGCCAGCAGCTCCAGAGGCCTCCCAGGGGCCAACGTCCTGACTTTC. This translates into CASSSRGLPGANVLTF. The chain is built from TRBV7-9 and TRBJ2-6, with D hard to call. This CDR3 has 16 amino acids. Trimming removed 4 bases at V and 4 bases at J, with 14 bases between. Germline values: CDR1 SEHNR, CDR2 FQNEAQ (reference sequence).